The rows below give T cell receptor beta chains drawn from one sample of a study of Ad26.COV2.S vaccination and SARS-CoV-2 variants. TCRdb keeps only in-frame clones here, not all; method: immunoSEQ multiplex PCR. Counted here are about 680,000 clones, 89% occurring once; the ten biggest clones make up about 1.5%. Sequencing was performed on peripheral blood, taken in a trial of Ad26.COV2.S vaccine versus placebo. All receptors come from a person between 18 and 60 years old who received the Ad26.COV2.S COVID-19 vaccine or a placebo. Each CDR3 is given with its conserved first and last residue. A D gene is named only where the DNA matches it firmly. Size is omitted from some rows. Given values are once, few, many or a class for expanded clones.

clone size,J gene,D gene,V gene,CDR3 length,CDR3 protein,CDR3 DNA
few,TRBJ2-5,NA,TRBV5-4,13,CASTDTNRETQYF,TGTGCCAGCACCGACACCAATCGGGAGACCCAGTACTTC
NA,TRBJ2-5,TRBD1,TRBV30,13,CAWTADRDETQYF,TGTGCCTGGACCGCGGACAGGGACGAGACCCAGTACTTC
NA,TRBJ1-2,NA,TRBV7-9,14,CASSPTGTNYGYTF,TGTGCCAGCAGCCCCACAGGAACTAACTATGGCTACACCTTC
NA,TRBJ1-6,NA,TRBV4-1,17,CASSHVGRTLDNSPLHF,TGCGCCAGCAGCCATGTTGGCAGGACCCTCGATAATTCACCCCTCCACTTT
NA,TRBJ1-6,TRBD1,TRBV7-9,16,CASSTHWDREVSPLHF,TGTGCCAGCAGCACACATTGGGACAGGGAGGTTTCACCCCTCCACTTT
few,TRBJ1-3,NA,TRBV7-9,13,CASSSSWGNTIYF,TGTGCCAGCAGCTCCAGTTGGGGAAACACCATATATTTT
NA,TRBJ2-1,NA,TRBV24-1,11,CATSDLQGQFF,TGTGCCACCAGTGATTTACAGGGGCAGTTCTTC
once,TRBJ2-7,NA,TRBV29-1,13,CSVENPSDYEQYF,TGCAGCGTTGAAAACCCTAGCGATTACGAGCAGTACTTC
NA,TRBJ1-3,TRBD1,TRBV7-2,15,CASSFDRGGGNTIYF,TGTGCCAGCAGCTTCGACAGGGGAGGCGGAAACACCATATATTTT
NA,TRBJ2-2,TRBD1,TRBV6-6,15,CASSLTGTNTGELFF,TGTGCCAGCAGTTTGACAGGGACGAACACCGGGGAGCTGTTTTTT
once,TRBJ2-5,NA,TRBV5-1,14,CASSRRTAQETQYF,TGCGCCAGCAGCCGCCGGACAGCGCAAGAGACCCAGTACTTC
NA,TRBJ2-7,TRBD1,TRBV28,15,CASSVHRGRSYEQYF,TGTGCCAGCAGTGTGCACAGGGGGAGGTCCTACGAGCAGTACTTC
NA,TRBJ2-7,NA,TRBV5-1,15,CASSLNSASVYEQYF,TGCGCCAGCAGCTTGAATTCGGCTAGCGTATACGAGCAGTACTTC
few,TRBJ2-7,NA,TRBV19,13,CASSQTISYEQYF,TGTGCCAGTAGTCAAACTATCTCCTACGAGCAGTACTTC
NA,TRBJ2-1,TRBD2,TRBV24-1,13,CATSGPAGNEQFF,TGTGCCACCAGTGGGCCAGCGGGAAATGAGCAGTTCTTC
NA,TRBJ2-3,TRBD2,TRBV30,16,CAWSVGTSGGADTQYF,TGTGCCTGGAGTGTCGGTACTAGCGGGGGGGCAGATACGCAGTATTTT